Below, one T cell receptor beta chain is given with its context. Its antigen is as yet unknown. V was cut by 2 bases and J by 8 bases, with 12 bases left in between. Germline V gene sequence: CDR1 SGHTA, CDR2 FQGNSA. The CDR3 extends over 14 amino acids. The data stem from a study of beta chain features in type 1 diabetes. Study observations and caveats: In comparison with healthy donors, patients had naive, central memory and Treg TCRB repertoires that appeared more similar. Shorter TCRB CDR3s, moderately but significantly so, marked every one of the four CD4+ subsets in Type 1 diabetes patients.

Expressed TCRB transcripts were sequenced because the entire RNA isolate underwent reverse transcription. Generated by immunoSEQ multiplex PCR, the TCRdb table keeps only in-frame clones and is missing some. Of fewer than 650,000 clones in the sample, about 16% were seen once. This chain uses TRBV7-2 with TRBJ1-4, with D possibly TRBD1 on 6 matching bases. The sequenced material came from naive CD4+ T cells from blood. The sequence was collected from a man aged 18 to 30 in good health. The CDR3 loop is CASSLQGLGEKLFF. CDR3 coding DNA: TGTGCCAGCAGCTTACAGGGGCTTGGGGAAAAACTGTTTTTT.